This T cell receptor beta chain is drawn from a study of blood T cells in healthy people across ages. CDR1 and CDR2 from the germline V gene are MNHEY and SVGAGI. This CDR3 has 10 residues. As regards this clonotype: The junction departs from the called germline gene at one end, perhaps through a read error.

Sample-barcoded 5' priming and a J-beta primer mix drove a second PCR of about 6 to 12 cycles. TCRdb re-derived calls from the 5' RACE reads in MiXCR, one entry per CDR3 protein. The sample consists of 800,000 to 950,000 distinct CDR3 sequences, about 48% of them appearing once. The chain has TRBV6-5 and TRBJ2-1, with D perhaps TRBD1 (6 bases). Sequencing input: blood. This clonotype originated in a man aged 30 to 39 in good health. CDR3 in DNA: TGCGCCCCCTCAGGGGTGGAGCAGTTCTTC. Residues: CAPSGVEQFF.